One and the same sample provided the 22 T cell receptor beta chains below, sequenced in a study of blood T cell repertoires in COVID-19. The repertoire was sequenced with immunoSEQ multiplex PCR; TCRdb's copy has only in-frame clones and lacks some. The sample has 200,000 to 250,000 clones, about 90% seen once. Sequencing was performed on peripheral blood. These receptors were taken from a woman aged 55 to 70 with acute or convalescent COVID-19.

The rearrangement links TRBV4-1 to TRBJ2-3; 7 nucleotides align to TRBD2. The CDR3 has 17 amino acids. V dropped 1 base and J dropped 3; count of bases not matched to a gene: 10. The V gene's germline CDR1 is MGHRA and CDR2 YSYEKL. DNA of the CDR3: TGCGCCAGCAGCCAAGTTGGTGGGGCGGGAGTAACAGATACGCAGTATTTT. The encoded protein is CASSQVGGAGVTDTQYF.

V is TRBV27 and J is TRBJ2-1, with 7 bases fitting TRBD2. CDR3 size: 15 residues. The trim removed 6 bases at V and 6 bases at J, leaving 11 bases unmatched. Germline values: CDR1 MNHEY, CDR2 SMNVEV (reference sequence). Written as DNA, the CDR3 is TGTGCCAGCAGCCCTGGACTAGAGTCCCCCAATGAGCAGTTCTTC. It codes for CASSPGLESPNEQFF.

The gene calls are TRBV9 and TRBJ2-7; a possible D gene is TRBD1 (5 bases). V was pared by 0 bases and J by 1 base, with 11 bases between. Germline-derived CDR1 and CDR2 are SGDLS and YYNGEE. The CDR3 loop spans 15 amino acids. CDR3 nucleotide sequence: TGTGCCAGCAGCGTAGGGCAGGGAATTTCCTACGAGCAGTACTTC. This sequence encodes CASSVGQGISYEQYF.

The chain is built from TRBV10-2 and TRBJ2-1, with D possibly matching TRBD2 (5 bases). The V gene's germline CDR1 is WSHSY and CDR2 SAAADI. CDR3 length: 15 amino acids. V was clipped by 1 base and J by 0 bases, with 7 bases between them. CDR3 DNA sequence: TGCGCCAGCAGTGAGTGTGGGAGCTCCTACAATGAGCAGTTCTTC. This gives the protein CASSECGSSYNEQFF.

The V and J genes are TRBV20-1 and TRBJ1-2, with D tentatively TRBD1 (5 bases). Germline CDR1 is DFQATT and CDR2 is SNEGSKA (reference sequence). V was cut by 3 bases and J by 2 bases, with 13 bases left in between. This CDR3 region has 14 residues. CDR3 in DNA: TGCAGTGCTAGTAGGGCTCAGGGCAACTATGGCTACACCTTC. Translation: CSASRAQGNYGYTF.

Ten or more counts support this clone. The chain carries TRBV27 and TRBJ1-2, with TRBD1 matching over 7 bases. V was clipped by 5 bases and J by 7 bases; unmatched bases: 7. Germline values: CDR1 MNHEY, CDR2 SMNVEV (reference sequence). This CDR3 spans 13 amino acids. The CDR3 nucleotides are TGTGCCAGCAGTGTTCGGACAGGATCTGGCTACACCTTC. As protein: CASSVRTGSGYTF.

The genes are TRBV21-1 and TRBJ2-4; the D call of TRBD2 is as the table states it, not checked on the DNA. TRBV21-1 is a pseudogene locus. The length of the CDR3 is 17 residues. CDR3 DNA sequence: TGTGCCAGCAGCAAAGGCCTAGGCGGATTAGCCAAAAACATTCAGTACTTC. Protein sequence: CASSKGLGGLAKNIQYF.

The genes are TRBV7-8 and TRBJ2-3; 13 nucleotides match TRBD2. From germline, CDR1 is SGHVS and CDR2 FQNEAQ. V dropped 4 bases and J dropped 11; count of bases not matched to a gene: 9. The CDR3 is made up of 15 amino acids. CDR3 sequence (DNA): TGTGCCAGCAGCTCACTAGCGGGAGGGCCTCCCATGCAGTATTTT. It encodes CASSSLAGGPPMQYF.

This chain uses TRBV11-1 with TRBJ2-1; D unclear. The CDR3 runs to 13 residues. Per the germline V gene, CDR1 is SGHAT and CDR2 is FQDESV (reference sequence). With 5 bases removed from V and 5 bases from J, the gap between germline ends came to 10 bases. The CDR3 spells CASSVPSDNEQFF. Written as DNA, the CDR3 is TGTGCCAGCAGCGTGCCCAGTGACAATGAGCAGTTCTTC.

The chain combines TRBV21-1 with TRBJ2-1; the table's D call TRBD2 went unverified against the DNA. TRBV21-1 represents a pseudogene. The CDR3 loop spans 18 amino acids. In DNA form, the CDR3 reads TGTGCCAGCAGCAAATATAGGCGGATAATCGGCTCCTACAATGAGCAGTTCTTC. Amino acids: CASSKYRRIIGSYNEQFF.

V and J are TRBV6-4 and TRBJ2-2, with D hard to call. The germline gives CDR1 MRHNA, CDR2 SNTAGT. Trimming stripped 2 bases from V and 1 base from J, with 11 bases between. The CDR3 is 16 amino acids. The CDR3 nucleotides read TGTGCCAGCAGTGACGGTAGTTGGAGGAACACCGGGGAGCTGTTTTTT. Amino acids: CASSDGSWRNTGELFF.

The chain combines TRBV27 with TRBJ2-7; D possibly corresponds to TRBD1 (6 bases). The ends were cut back, 6 bases at V and 5 bases at J, with 8 bases in the middle. Germline CDR1 and CDR2: MNHEY and SMNVEV (reference sequence). The CDR3 runs 11 residues. The CDR3 region has the DNA TGTGCCAGCAGACAGGGCCACGAGCAGTACTTC. Translation gives CASRQGHEQYF.

The rearrangement joins TRBV29-1 to TRBJ2-6; 8 bases align to TRBD1. V was pared by 5 bases and J by 2 bases, with 5 bases of the junction left unmatched. Germline V lookup: CDR1 SQVTM, CDR2 ANQGSEA. This CDR3 spans 15 amino acids. CDR3 nucleotides: TGCAGCGTTCAGCCAGGGGGCGCTGGGGCCAACGTCCTGACTTTC. Residues: CSVQPGGAGANVLTF.

The J gene is TRBJ2-3, the V gene TRBV11-3; 13 nucleotides align to TRBD2. CDR1 and CDR2 from the germline V gene are SGHNT and YENEEA. This CDR3 contains 17 residues. V was clipped by 5 bases and J by 3 bases; unmatched bases: 8. As DNA, the CDR3 is TGTGCCAGCAGCACCGGACTAGCGGGGGCTGGGACAGATACGCAGTATTTT. Translation: CASSTGLAGAGTDTQYF.

This chain uses TRBV6-1 with TRBJ1-4, with TRBD1 matching 7 bases. Trimming cost V 2 bases and J 0 bases; bases outside gene matches: 15. CDR1 is MNHNS and CDR2 is SASEGT in the germline V gene. The length of the CDR3 is 20 residues. The DNA of the CDR3 is TGTGCCAGCAGTGAAAGTCCAGGGGGGTACCGGTCCGCAACTAATGAAAAACTGTTTTTT. It codes for CASSESPGGYRSATNEKLFF.

This chain joins TRBV30 and TRBJ1-1, with D perhaps TRBD1 (5 bases). Germline V gene sequence: CDR1 GTSNPN, CDR2 SVGIG (reference sequence). V gave up 2 bases and J gave up 0 bases, with 10 bases separating them. The CDR3 is made up of 14 amino acids. The chain's CDR3 is CAWSRRQLNTEAFF. The CDR3 DNA sequence: TGTGCCTGGAGTCGTCGACAGCTGAACACTGAAGCTTTCTTT.

The genes are TRBV4-3 and TRBJ2-7; possibly TRBD1 for D (6 bases). Germline V CDR1 and CDR2: LGHNA, YSLEER. The length of the CDR3 is 13 residues. The V end lost 2 bases, the J end lost 6 bases, and 11 bases lay between the germline ends. In nucleotides, the CDR3 is TGCGCCAGCAGCCAATACAGGGCCCTCGAGCAGTACTTC. It is translated as CASSQYRALEQYF.

The rearrangement uses TRBV6-5 and TRBJ1-6; D is possibly TRBD1 (5 bases). In germline, CDR1 is MNHEY, CDR2 SVGAGI. This CDR3 is 13 amino acids long. Trimming took off 0 bases at V and 14 bases at J, with 11 bases between the two ends. The CDR3 is CASSYSGRDSLHF. The CDR3 DNA follows: TGTGCCAGCAGTTACTCGGGCAGGGACTCCCTCCACTTT.

This chain connects TRBV6-4 to TRBJ1-2; D perhaps matches TRBD1 (6 bases). Germline V gives CDR1 MRHNA, CDR2 SNTAGT. CDR3 length: 14 residues. V was shortened by 2 bases and J by 8 bases, with 15 bases between the two germline ends. CDR3 sequence (DNA): TGTGCCAGCAGTGACGTTTGGCAGGGGCAAGGCTACACCTTC. Translation gives CASSDVWQGQGYTF.

This chain links TRBV5-8 with TRBJ2-5; perhaps TRBD2 as D (6 bases). Per germline, CDR1 SGHTS and CDR2 YDEGEE. V was cut by 3 bases and J by 4 bases, with 22 bases left in between. CDR3 size: 17 residues. The CDR3 coding sequence is TGTGCCAGCAGCTCGCCCTGGGGGGTGGGAGTGCGAGAGACCCAGTACTTC. It encodes CASSSPWGVGVRETQYF.

A word on this clone: The missing conserved phenylalanine or tryptophan at the end of this CDR3 makes a read error likely. The DNA is omitted, as the CDR3 cannot be located on it reliably, and the CDR3 follows TCRdb's listing. The chain combines TRBV21-1 with TRBJ2-7; the table gives TRBD2 as D, unverified against the DNA. TRBV21-1 constitutes a pseudogene. The CDR3 numbers 13 amino acids, ends counted. Here the CDR3 reads CASSTPWEPGLGI.

The sample holds a few counts of this clone. CDR3 loop: CASSDSWTSADTGELFF. The CDR3 region has the DNA TGTGCCAGCAGTGACTCGTGGACTAGCGCGGACACCGGGGAGCTGTTTTTT. The V and J genes are TRBV6-4 and TRBJ2-2; 9 nucleotides match TRBD2. Germline V CDR1 and CDR2: MRHNA, SNTAGT. The junction had 5 bases not matched to a gene; V was cut back by 0 bases and J by 3 bases. The CDR3 length is 17 residues.